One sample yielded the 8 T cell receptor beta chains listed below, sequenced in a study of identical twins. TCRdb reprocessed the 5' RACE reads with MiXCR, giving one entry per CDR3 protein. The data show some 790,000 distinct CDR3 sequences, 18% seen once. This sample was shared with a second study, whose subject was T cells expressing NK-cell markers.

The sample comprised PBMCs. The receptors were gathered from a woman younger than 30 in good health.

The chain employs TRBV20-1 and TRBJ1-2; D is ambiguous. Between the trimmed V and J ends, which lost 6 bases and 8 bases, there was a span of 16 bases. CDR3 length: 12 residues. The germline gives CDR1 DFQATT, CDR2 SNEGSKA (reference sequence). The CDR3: CSAIDGVGGYTF. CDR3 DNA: TGCAGTGCCATAGACGGGGTAGGAGGCTACACCTTC.

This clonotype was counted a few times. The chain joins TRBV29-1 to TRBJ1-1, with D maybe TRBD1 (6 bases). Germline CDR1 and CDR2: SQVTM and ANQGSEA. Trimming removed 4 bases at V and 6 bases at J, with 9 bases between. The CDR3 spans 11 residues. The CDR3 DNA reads TGCAGCGTTGGGACAGCCGCTGAAGCTTTCTTT. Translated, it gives CSVGTAAEAFF.

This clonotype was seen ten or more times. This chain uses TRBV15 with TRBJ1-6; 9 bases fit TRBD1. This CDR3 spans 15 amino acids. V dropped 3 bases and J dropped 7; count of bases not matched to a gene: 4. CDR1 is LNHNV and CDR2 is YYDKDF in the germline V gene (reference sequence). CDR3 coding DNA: TGTGCCACCAGCAGGGACAGGGGTAACAATTCACCCCTCCACTTT. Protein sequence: CATSRDRGNNSPLHF.

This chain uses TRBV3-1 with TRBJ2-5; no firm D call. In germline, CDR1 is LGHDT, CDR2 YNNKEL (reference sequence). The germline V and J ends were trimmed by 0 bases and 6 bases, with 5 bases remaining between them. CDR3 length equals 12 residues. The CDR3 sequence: CASSQDSKTQYF. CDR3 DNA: TGTGCCAGCAGCCAAGATTCCAAGACCCAGTACTTC.

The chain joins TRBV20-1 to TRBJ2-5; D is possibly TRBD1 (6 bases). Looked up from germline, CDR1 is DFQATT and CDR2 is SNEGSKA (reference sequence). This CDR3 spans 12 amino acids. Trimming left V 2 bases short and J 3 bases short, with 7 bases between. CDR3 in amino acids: CSARQGKETQYF. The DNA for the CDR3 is TGCAGTGCTAGACAGGGGAAAGAGACCCAGTACTTC.

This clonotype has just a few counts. This chain's CDR3 is CASSFPRTRFGYTF. CDR3 in DNA: TGTGCCAGCAGCTTCCCCAGGACCCGTTTTGGCTACACCTTC. The V and J genes are TRBV5-6 and TRBJ1-2, with no clear D. This CDR3 has 14 amino acids. V lost 2 bases, J lost 7 bases, and 15 bases lay in between. Germline-derived CDR1 and CDR2 are SGHDT and YYEEEE. Full variable domain (rest looked up from reference TRBV5-6 and TRBJ1-2): DAGVTQSPTHLIKTRGQQVTLRCSPKSGHDTVSWYQQALGQGPQFIFQYYEEEERQRGNFPDRFSGHQFPNYSSELNVNALLLGDSALYLCASSFPRTRFGYTFGSGTRLTVV.

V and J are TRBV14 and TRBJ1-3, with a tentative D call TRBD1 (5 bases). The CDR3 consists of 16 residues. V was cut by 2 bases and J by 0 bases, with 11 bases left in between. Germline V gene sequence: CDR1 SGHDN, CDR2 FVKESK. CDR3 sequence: CASSQLGPRSGNTIYF. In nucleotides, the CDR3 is TGTGCCAGCAGCCAATTGGGGCCTCGCTCTGGAAACACCATATATTTT. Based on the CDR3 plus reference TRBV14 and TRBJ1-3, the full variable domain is EAGVTQFPSHSVIEKGQTVTLRCDPISGHDNLYWYRRVMGKEIKFLLHFVKESKQDESGMPNNRFLAERTGGTYSTLKVQPAELEDSGVYFCASSQLGPRSGNTIYFGEGSWLTVV.

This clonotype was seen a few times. CDR3 in DNA: TGCAGTGCTATCCCGTGGACTAGTGGACAGTTCTTC. Protein sequence: CSAIPWTSGQFF. V is TRBV20-1 and J is TRBJ2-1, with TRBD2 matching 7 bases. V trimming: 4 bases; J trimming: 13 bases; junction bases outside the gene matches: 10. This CDR3 has 12 amino acids. Germline CDR1 and CDR2: DFQATT and SNEGSKA (reference sequence).